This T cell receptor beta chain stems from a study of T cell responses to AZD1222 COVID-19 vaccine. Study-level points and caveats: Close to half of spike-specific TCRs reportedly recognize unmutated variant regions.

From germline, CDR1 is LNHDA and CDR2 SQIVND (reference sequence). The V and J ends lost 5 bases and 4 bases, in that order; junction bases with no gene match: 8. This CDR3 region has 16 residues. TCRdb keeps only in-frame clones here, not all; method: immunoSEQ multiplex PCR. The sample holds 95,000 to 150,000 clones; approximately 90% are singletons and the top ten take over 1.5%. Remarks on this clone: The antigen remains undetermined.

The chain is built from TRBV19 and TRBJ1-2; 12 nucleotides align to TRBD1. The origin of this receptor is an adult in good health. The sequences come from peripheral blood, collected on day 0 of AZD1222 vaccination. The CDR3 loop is CASSGTGGGRGYGYTF. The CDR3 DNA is TGTGCCAGTAGTGGGACAGGGGGCGGTCGAGGCTATGGCTACACCTTC. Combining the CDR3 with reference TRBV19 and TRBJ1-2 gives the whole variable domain DGGITQSPKYLFRKEGQNVTLSCEQNLNHDAMYWYRQDPGQGLRLIYYSQIVNDFQKGDIAEGYSVSREKKESFPLTVTSAQKNPTAFYLCASSGTGGGRGYGYTFGSGTRLTVV.